Listed below are T cell receptor beta chains from one sample, sequenced in a study of OX40 agonist ivuxolimab in advanced cancers. Only in-frame clones appear in the TCRdb table, and some are missing; sequencing was by immunoSEQ multiplex PCR. Among 20,000 to 25,000 clones, 80% to 90% were seen once, and the ten largest hold under 40%. The sequenced sample was CD4+ or CD8+ T cells sorted from blood, obtained in a trial of the OX40 agonist ivuxolimab. These receptors were obtained from an adult with an advanced solid tumor such as melanoma, head and neck, liver or kidney cancer. Both conserved end residues are part of each CDR3. D genes are given only for firm matches. A clone size is listed for some rows: how often the clone was seen (once, few, many), or a class if it is expanded.

j_call,v_call,clone_size,d_call,cdr3_nt,cdr3_aa
TRBJ2-2,TRBV7-9,.,TRBD2,TGTGCCAGCAGCTTAGGGGGGCTAGCGGGACCAACCGGGGAGCTGTTTTTT,CASSLGGLAGPTGELFF
TRBJ2-2,TRBV5-4,.,.,TGTGCCAGCAGCTGGGGCGGGGAGCTGTTTTTT,CASSWGGELFF
TRBJ2-3,TRBV2,.,TRBD1,TGTGCCAGCAGGGAACCGGGACAGGATACGCAGTATTTT,CASREPGQDTQYF
TRBJ2-1,TRBV7-5,.,.,TGTGCCAGAAGCTTAAGTAGCGGGAGCTCATTCGGCTACAATGAGCAGTTCTTC,CARSLSSGSSFGYNEQFF
TRBJ1-3,TRBV27,once,.,TGTGCCAGCAGAGAATCAGGGAACTCTGGAAACACCATATATTTT,CASRESGNSGNTIYF
TRBJ2-7,TRBV7-8,.,.,TGTGCCAGCAGCTTAGACGCAGGGGCCTACGAGCAGTACTTC,CASSLDAGAYEQYF
TRBJ1-6,TRBV5-1,.,TRBD1,TGCGCCAGCAGCTTGGAGGGGACAGGGAACTCACCCCTCCACTTT,CASSLEGTGNSPLHF
TRBJ1-2,TRBV7-9,.,.,TGTGCCAGCAGCTTAGAGGCGGGGGACGGCTACACCTTC,CASSLEAGDGYTF
TRBJ2-1,TRBV7-3,.,TRBD1,TGTGCCAGCAGCTTAACGCCGGACAGGGGGCGCAACAATGAGCAGTTCTTC,CASSLTPDRGRNNEQFF
TRBJ1-1,TRBV10-3,once,.,TGTGCCAGGAAGTCAGGGGAGGGGAACACTGAAGCTTTCTTT,CARKSGEGNTEAFF
TRBJ2-1,TRBV27,.,.,TGTGCCAGCAGTTTCTTAGGGGGAGCGTCCTACAATGAGCAGTTCTTC,CASSFLGGASYNEQFF
TRBJ1-1,TRBV7-9,.,.,TGTGCCAGCAGCTTGGGACCCACTGAAGCTTTCTTT,CASSLGPTEAFF
TRBJ2-1,TRBV11-3,large,.,TGTGCCAGCAGCTTATGGGAGGCCTCCTACAATGAGCAGTTCTTC,CASSLWEASYNEQFF
TRBJ1-5,TRBV6-5,once,.,TGTGCCAGCAGACAGGGTCAGAGGAATCAGCCCCAGCATTTT,CASRQGQRNQPQHF
TRBJ2-5,TRBV9,few,.,TGTGCCAGCAGCGGAACAGGGATGGGGACAGAGACCCAGTACTTC,CASSGTGMGTETQYF
TRBJ1-5,TRBV4-1,.,.,TGCGCCAGCAGCCCCCACAGGGAGAATCAGCCCCAGCATTTT,CASSPHRENQPQHF
TRBJ1-3,TRBV10-3,.,TRBD1,TGTGCCATCACCCGGGACAGTCGGTCTGTTGGAAACACCATATATTTT,CAITRDSRSVGNTIYF
TRBJ1-3,TRBV4-1,once,.,TGCGCCAGCAGCCTCCGGGGGGGGGCAACAGGAAACACCATATATTTT,CASSLRGGATGNTIYF
TRBJ2-7,TRBV5-1,.,.,TGCGCCAGCAGCTTGGAGGGGGGAAACTACGAGCAGTACTTC,CASSLEGGNYEQYF
TRBJ2-5,TRBV27,.,.,TGTGCCAGCAGTTTATCCCCGGGATGGCCCCAGTACTTC,CASSLSPGWPQYF
TRBJ2-3,TRBV19,.,.,TGTGCCAGTAGTAACCGGGGGTCCGGGAGCACAGATACGCAGTATTTT,CASSNRGSGSTDTQYF
TRBJ2-7,TRBV28,.,TRBD1,TGTGCCAGCAGTCCCCGGGACAGGGGTTACGAGCAGTACTTC,CASSPRDRGYEQYF
TRBJ1-1,TRBV4-1,.,.,TGCGCCAGCAGCCCGTTCACGGGGGACACTGAAGCTTTCTTT,CASSPFTGDTEAFF
TRBJ1-5,TRBV9,.,.,TGTGCCAGCAGCGTAGGTGGGAACAGCAATCAGCCCCAGCATTTT,CASSVGGNSNQPQHF